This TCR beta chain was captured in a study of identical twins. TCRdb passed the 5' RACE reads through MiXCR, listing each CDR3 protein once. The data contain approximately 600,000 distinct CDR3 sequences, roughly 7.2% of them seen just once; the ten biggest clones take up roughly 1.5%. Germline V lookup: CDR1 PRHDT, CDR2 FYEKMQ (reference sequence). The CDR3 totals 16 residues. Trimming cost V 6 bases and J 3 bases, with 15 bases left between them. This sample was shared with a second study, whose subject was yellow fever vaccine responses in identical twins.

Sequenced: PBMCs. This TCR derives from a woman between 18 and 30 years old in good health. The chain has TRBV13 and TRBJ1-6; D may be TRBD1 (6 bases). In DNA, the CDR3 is TGTGCCAGCAGTCGGGGGGCGGCCATCTATAATTCACCCCTCCACTTT. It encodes CASSRGAAIYNSPLHF. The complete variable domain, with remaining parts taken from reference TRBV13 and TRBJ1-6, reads AAGVIQSPRHLIKEKRETATLKCYPIPRHDTVYWYQQGPGQDPQFLISFYEKMQSDKGSIPDRFSAQQFSDYHSELNMSSLELGDSALYFCASSRGAAIYNSPLHFGNGTRLTVT.